This T cell receptor (beta chain) stems from a study of blood T cell repertoires in COVID-19. Generated by immunoSEQ multiplex PCR, the TCRdb table keeps only in-frame clones and is missing some. The table has over 110,000 clones, 87% seen once. V lost 1 base, J lost 3 bases, and 7 bases lay in between. The CDR3 is 13 residues long. CDR1 is GTSNPN and CDR2 is SVGIG in the germline V gene (reference sequence). This TCR was recovered from a man between 60 and 70 years old who had recovered from COVID-19. The rearrangement links TRBV30 to TRBJ1-5; D may be TRBD1 (6 bases). Sequencing was performed on PBMCs or T cells enriched from blood (not recorded which). As DNA, the CDR3 is TGTGCCTGGAGTGGGACAGACAATCAGCCCCAGCATTTT. Protein: CAWSGTDNQPQHF. Based on the CDR3 plus reference TRBV30 and TRBJ1-5, the full variable domain is SQTIHQWPATLVQPVGSPLSLECTVEGTSNPNLYWYRQAAGRGLQLLFYSVGIGQISSEVPQNLSASRPQDRQFILSSKKLLLSDSGFYLCAWSGTDNQPQHFGDGTRLSIL.